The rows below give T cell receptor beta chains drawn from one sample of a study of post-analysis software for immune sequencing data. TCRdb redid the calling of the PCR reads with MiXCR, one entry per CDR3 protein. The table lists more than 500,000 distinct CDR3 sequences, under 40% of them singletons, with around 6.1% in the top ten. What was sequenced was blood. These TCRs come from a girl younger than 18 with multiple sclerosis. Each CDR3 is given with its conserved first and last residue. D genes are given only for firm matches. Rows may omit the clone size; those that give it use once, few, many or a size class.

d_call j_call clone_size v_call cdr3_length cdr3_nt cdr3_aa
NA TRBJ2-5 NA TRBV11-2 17 TGTGCCAGCAGCGGAACCCTCTGGGCGGGCCGGAACAATGAGCAGTACTTC CASSGTLWAGRNNEQYF
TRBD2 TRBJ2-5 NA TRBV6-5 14 TGTGCCAGTCGAAGCGGGGGGCCGGGAGAGACCCAGTACTTC CASRSGGPGETQYF
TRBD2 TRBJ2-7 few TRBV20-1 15 TGCAGTGCTAGAGTCGGAGCTAGCGGGGGCTACGAGCAGTACTTC CSARVGASGGYEQYF
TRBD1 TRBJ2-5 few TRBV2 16 TGTGCCAGCAGTTCAAGGGTCAGGGGGTACCAAGAGACCCAGTACTTC CASSSRVRGYQETQYF
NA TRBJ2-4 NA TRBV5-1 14 TGCGCCAGCAGCTTGGGGGGCCGGGAAAACATTCAGTACTTC CASSLGGRENIQYF
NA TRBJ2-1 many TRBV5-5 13 TGTGCCAGCAGCCTAGGACACTACAATGAGCAGTTCTTC CASSLGHYNEQFF
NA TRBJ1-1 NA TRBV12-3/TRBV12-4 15 TGTGCCAGCAGACCAGAACAGGTCCAGAACACTGAAGCTTTCTTT CASRPEQVQNTEAFF
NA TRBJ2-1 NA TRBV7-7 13 TGTGCTAGCAGTTCTACAGGGCGCGACATGAAGTTCTTC CASSSTGRDMKFF
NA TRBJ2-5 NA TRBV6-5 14 TGTGCCAGCAGGGCCCACCGAGGCCAAGAGACCCAGTACTTC CASRAHRGQETQYF
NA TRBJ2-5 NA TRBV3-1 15 TGTGCCAGCAGCAACTCGGGGCAGGGTAAAGAGACCCAGTACTTC CASSNSGQGKETQYF
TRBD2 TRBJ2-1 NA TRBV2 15 TGTGCCAGCAGCGAAGAGCGGGGTTCCTCCAATGAGCAGTTCTTC CASSEERGSSNEQFF
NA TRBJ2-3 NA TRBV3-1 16 TGTGCCAGCAGCCAAGAAGGGGACCCAGACACAGATACGCAGTATTTT CASSQEGDPDTDTQYF
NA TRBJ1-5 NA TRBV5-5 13 TGTGCCAGCAGCTTCAGGGACGAACAGCCCCAGCATTTT CASSFRDEQPQHF
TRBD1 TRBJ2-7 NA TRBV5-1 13 TGCGCCAGCAGCTTGAGACAGGGGAACGAGCAGTACTTC CASSLRQGNEQYF
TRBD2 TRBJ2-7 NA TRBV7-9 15 TGTGCCAGCAGCGGCCCTAGCGGGACCTCCTACGAGCAGTACTTC CASSGPSGTSYEQYF
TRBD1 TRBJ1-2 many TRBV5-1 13 TGTGCCAGCAGCCTTGACAGGGGGGGGGGCTACACCTTC CASSLDRGGGYTF
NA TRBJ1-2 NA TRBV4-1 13 TGCGCCAGCAGCCAACTAGGGAGGTATGGCTACACCTTC CASSQLGRYGYTF
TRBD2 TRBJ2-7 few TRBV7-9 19 TGTGCCAGCAGCTTAAGTCCCACCGCTAGCGGGGGTATTAGCAACGAGCAGTACTTC CASSLSPTASGGISNEQYF
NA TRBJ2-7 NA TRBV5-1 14 TGCGCCAGCAGCTTGGGGGATCTGTCCTACGAGCAGTACTTC CASSLGDLSYEQYF
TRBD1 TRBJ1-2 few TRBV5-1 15 TGCGCCAGCAGCTTGGACAGGGGGCGAGGCTATGGCTACACCTTC CASSLDRGRGYGYTF
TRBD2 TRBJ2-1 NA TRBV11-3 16 TGTGCCAGCAGCTCCGGGACTAGCGGGGAGTACAATGAGCAGTTCTTC CASSSGTSGEYNEQFF
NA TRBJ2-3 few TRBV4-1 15 TGCGCCAGCAGCCAAGCGTCCAGGGCGGCAGATACGCAGTATTTT CASSQASRAADTQYF
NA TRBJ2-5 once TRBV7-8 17 TGTGCCAGCAGCTTAGCCGTGACGCGGGGGCGTTGGGAGACCCAGTACTTC CASSLAVTRGRWETQYF
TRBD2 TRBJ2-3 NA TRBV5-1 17 TGCGCCAGCAGCTTGGCGCCTAGCGGGGACATGGCAGATACGCAGTATTTT CASSLAPSGDMADTQYF
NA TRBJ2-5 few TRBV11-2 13 TGTGCCAGCACCCAAGACGGTCCTGGGACCCAGTACTTC CASTQDGPGTQYF
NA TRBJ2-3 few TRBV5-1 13 TGCGCCAGCAGCTCGACACTAGCTGATACGCAGTATTTT CASSSTLADTQYF
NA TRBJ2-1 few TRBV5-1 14 TGCGCCAGCAGCTTGGAAATCCCCTACAGTGAGCAGTTCTTC CASSLEIPYSEQFF
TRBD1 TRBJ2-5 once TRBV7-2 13 TGTACCAGCAGCCTAGACAGGGTTGAGACCCAGTACTTC CTSSLDRVETQYF
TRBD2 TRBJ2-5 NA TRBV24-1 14 TGTGCCACCAGTGGAATCACTAGCGCAGAGACCCAGTACTTC CATSGITSAETQYF
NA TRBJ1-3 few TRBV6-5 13 TGTGCCAGCAGTACCAGATTGGGAAACACCATATATTTT CASSTRLGNTIYF
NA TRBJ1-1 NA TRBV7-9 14 TGTGCCAGCAGCTTAAAGGGGTGGAACACTGAGGCTTTCTTT CASSLKGWNTEAFF
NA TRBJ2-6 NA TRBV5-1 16 TGCGCCAGCAGCGGCTCGACAGGCGGTGGGGCCAACGTCCTGACTTTC CASSGSTGGGANVLTF